This TCR beta chain was sequenced for a study of blood T cell repertoires in COVID-19. Background on the study: Acute and convalescent COVID-19 samples came from the United States, Italy and Spain. Nucleic acid was either cDNA or gDNA, and it came from T cells, B-cell-depleted T cells, or PBMCs.

TCRdb keeps only in-frame clones here, not all; method: immunoSEQ multiplex PCR. There are some 300,000 clones in the sample; roughly 86% occur only once, and roughly a tenth lies in the top ten. The CDR3 totals 14 residues. Germline V gene data show CDR1 as SGHTS and CDR2 as YDEGEE. Trimming cost V 2 bases and J 5 bases; bases outside gene matches: 2. This clone was seen just once. Sequencing used PBMCs or T cells enriched from blood (not recorded which). The chain has TRBV5-8 and TRBJ1-5, with 9 positions matching TRBD1. This sequence originates from a woman aged 30 to 39 who had recovered from COVID-19. The CDR3 loop reads CASSFDRGYQPQHF. CDR3 nucleotide sequence: TGTGCCAGCAGCTTTGACAGGGGGTATCAGCCCCAGCATTTT.